Each of the 19 T cell receptor beta chains below was sequenced from the same sample in a study of OX40 agonist ivuxolimab in advanced cancers. The table came from immunoSEQ multiplex PCR; TCRdb's copy has only in-frame clones and leaves some out. Here the sample spans around 60,000 clones, around 80% being singletons. The source was CD4+ or CD8+ T cells sorted from blood, collected in a trial of the OX40 agonist ivuxolimab. These receptor sequences come from an adult with an advanced solid tumor such as melanoma, head and neck, liver or kidney cancer.

The J gene is TRBJ1-1, the V gene TRBV7-3; 9 nucleotides align to TRBD1. Germline trimming cut 4 bases from V and 5 bases from J; bases unmatched to any gene: 14. Germline V gives CDR1 SGHTA, CDR2 FQGTGA. The CDR3 has 17 amino acids. The CDR3 region is CASSSVPGQGRWTEAFF. The CDR3 region has the DNA TGTGCCAGCAGCTCAGTCCCGGGACAGGGAAGGTGGACTGAAGCTTTCTTT.

The chain joins TRBV30 to TRBJ2-2; D is ambiguous. From germline, CDR1 is GTSNPN and CDR2 SVGIG (reference sequence). This CDR3 is built from 13 residues. V lost 6 bases to trimming and J lost 6 bases, with 14 bases between them. CDR3 nucleotide sequence: TGTGCCTGTATACAAGGGTATGCCGGGGAGCTGTTTTTT. Its translation: CACIQGYAGELFF.

This clone has a single count. This chain uses TRBV11-3 with TRBJ1-3, with no clear D. The CDR3 sequence is 13 residues long. Germline loops: CDR1 SGHNT, CDR2 YENEEA. V lost 1 base to trimming and J lost 4 bases, with 5 bases between them. The CDR3 sequence is CASSLGPGNTIYF. Written as DNA, the CDR3 is TGTGCCAGCAGCTTAGGCCCCGGAAACACCATATATTTT.

The CDR3 sequence is CAWSLGLANTDTQYF. The CDR3 DNA reads TGTGCCTGGAGTTTAGGACTAGCGAACACAGATACGCAGTATTTT. The chain couples TRBV30 to TRBJ2-3; 9 bases match TRBD2. The CDR3 consists of 15 residues. V trimming: 2 bases; J trimming: 2 bases; junction bases outside the gene matches: 5. Looked up from germline, CDR1 is GTSNPN and CDR2 is SVGIG (reference sequence).

This sequence joins TRBV6-5 and TRBJ1-3; D remains unclear. Germline CDR1 is MNHEY and CDR2 is SVGAGI. V lost 8 bases and J 4 bases, leaving 12 bases between the germline ends. This CDR3 has 13 amino acids. CDR3 region: CASSRMTGNTIYF. CDR3 DNA sequence: TGTGCCAGCTCCCGTATGACCGGAAACACCATATATTTT.

This chain links TRBV11-3 with TRBJ2-4, with D tentatively TRBD2 (5 bases). This CDR3 region has 13 residues. Deletions cut 4 bases from V and 9 bases from J, with 13 bases between. Germline lookup yields CDR1 SGHNT and CDR2 YENEEA. CDR3 protein: CASSSISEGIQYF. As DNA, the CDR3 is TGTGCCAGCAGCTCCATTAGCGAAGGCATTCAGTACTTC.

The table lists this clone with a count of one. The chain is built from TRBV7-3 and TRBJ2-3; D not resolved. The CDR3 contains 13 residues. V was clipped by 1 base and J by 5 bases, with 7 bases between them. Germline V CDR1 and CDR2: SGHTA, FQGTGA. This chain's CDR3 is CASSLIAEDTQYF. DNA of the CDR3: TGTGCCAGCAGCTTAATCGCGGAAGATACGCAGTATTTT.

This rearrangement joins TRBV4-1 to TRBJ1-5; a possible D gene is TRBD1 (6 bases). Per germline, CDR1 MGHRA and CDR2 YSYEKL. Trimming cost V 3 bases and J 0 bases, with 15 bases left between them. The CDR3 is made up of 17 amino acids. The chain's CDR3 is CASSQLPGQNSNQPQHF. In nucleotides, the CDR3 is TGCGCCAGCAGCCAGTTACCGGGACAAAATAGCAATCAGCCCCAGCATTTT.

The sample holds a few counts of this clone. This chain joins TRBV30 and TRBJ1-2; D is undetermined. V was clipped by 0 bases and J by 8 bases, with 10 bases between them. The CDR3 is 12 residues long. Germline loops: CDR1 GTSNPN, CDR2 SVGIG (reference sequence). This CDR3 is CAWSVLGRGYTF. Written as DNA, the CDR3 is TGTGCCTGGAGTGTACTCGGGCGCGGCTACACCTTC.

The sample holds a few counts of this clone. J is TRBJ2-1 and V is TRBV7-3; the match to TRBD1 covers 7 bases. The junction had 13 bases not matched to a gene; V was cut back by 6 bases and J by 8 bases. Germline V gene data show CDR1 as SGHTA and CDR2 as FQGTGA. The CDR3 covers 15 residues. The CDR3 DNA sequence: TGTGCCAGCAGTACCGGGACAGATGGGGAAGATGAGCAGTTCTTC. This encodes CASSTGTDGEDEQFF.

The V gene is TRBV5-5, the J gene TRBJ2-6; 7 bases are a match to TRBD2. The CDR3 sequence is 14 residues long. The germline V gene encodes CDR1 SGHKS and CDR2 YYEKEE (reference sequence). V shed 2 bases, J shed 11 bases, and the junction held 7 bases outside the gene matches. The CDR3 reads CASSFGLAAHVLTF. CDR3 coding DNA: TGTGCCAGCAGCTTCGGCCTAGCGGCACACGTCCTGACTTTC.

With regard to this clone: Other DNA sequences in this specimen translate into the identical CDR3. The chain recombines TRBV7-8 with TRBJ2-1; 7 nucleotides line up with TRBD2. Germline CDR1 and CDR2: SGHVS and FQNEAQ. V shed 4 bases and J 6 bases; nucleotides not matched to a gene: 3. CDR3 size: 13 residues. The CDR3 coding sequence is TGTGCCAGCAGCTCCGAGCGGGGCAATGAGCAGTTCTTC. Translating gives CASSSERGNEQFF.

This clone appeared a few times. The chain links TRBV7-9 to TRBJ2-1; maybe TRBD2 (6 bases). The CDR3 length is 17 residues. V lost 5 bases and J lost 0, with 17 bases in between. The germline gives CDR1 SEHNR, CDR2 FQNEAQ (reference sequence). The CDR3 reads CASSEGGTAGSYNEQFF. The DNA of the CDR3 is TGTGCCAGCAGCGAAGGCGGGACGGCAGGCTCCTACAATGAGCAGTTCTTC.

The chain carries TRBV30 and TRBJ2-6, with D maybe TRBD1 (6 bases). The CDR3 consists of 15 residues. V lost 0 bases and J 4 bases, leaving 10 bases between the germline ends. CDR1 and CDR2 from the germline V gene are GTSNPN and SVGIG (reference sequence). The CDR3 spells CAWSVGAAGANVLTF. Here the CDR3 DNA reads TGTGCCTGGAGTGTGGGGGCGGCAGGGGCCAACGTCCTGACTTTC.

The chain is built from TRBV11-2 and TRBJ2-1; no clear D. CDR3 length equals 12 residues. V lost 2 bases to trimming and J lost 8 bases, with 7 bases between them. CDR1 SGHAT and CDR2 FQNNGV come from the germline V gene. The CDR3 protein is CASSLTGYEQFF. The CDR3 coding sequence is TGTGCCAGCAGCTTAACGGGCTATGAGCAGTTCTTC.

V gene TRBV7-8 combines with J gene TRBJ2-5, with D perhaps matching TRBD1 (5 bases). The J call is uncertain, as TRBJ2-7 better fits the DNA end. The CDR3 consists of 16 residues. The germline V gene encodes CDR1 SGHVS and CDR2 FQNEAQ. The CDR3 loop reads CASSLPLGLDSYEQYF. CDR3 bases: TGTGCCAGCAGCCTTCCCCTCGGATTAGACAGCTACGAGCAGTACTTC.

The chain combines TRBV19 with TRBJ2-5; 11 nucleotides line up with TRBD2. The better agreement between TRBJ2-7 and the DNA end casts doubt on the J call. The CDR3 loop spans 14 amino acids. The germline V gene encodes CDR1 LNHDA and CDR2 SQIVND (reference sequence). The DNA of the CDR3 is TGTGCCAGTGGGACTAGCGGCAACACCTACGAGCAGTACTTC. It is translated as CASGTSGNTYEQYF.

This clone was recorded only once. V and J are TRBV7-2 and TRBJ2-1, with 7 nucleotides matching TRBD2. The germline V gene has CDR1 SGHTA and CDR2 FQGNSA. The CDR3 extends over 14 amino acids. With V trimmed by 3 bases and J by 8 bases, 7 bases remained unmatched. Here the CDR3 DNA reads TGTGCCAGCAGCTTGCTAGCGGTGATCTATGAGCAGTTCTTC. Residues: CASSLLAVIYEQFF.

The chain recombines TRBV6-1 with TRBJ2-7; 10 bases agree with TRBD2. The CDR3 length is 14 residues. The germline V gene encodes CDR1 MNHNS and CDR2 SASEGT. The V and J ends lost 8 bases and 3 bases, in that order; junction bases with no gene match: 7. The chain's CDR3 is CASGSSGRGYEQYV. The CDR3 nucleotides read TGTGCCAGCGGATCTAGCGGGAGAGGCTACGAGCAGTACGTC.